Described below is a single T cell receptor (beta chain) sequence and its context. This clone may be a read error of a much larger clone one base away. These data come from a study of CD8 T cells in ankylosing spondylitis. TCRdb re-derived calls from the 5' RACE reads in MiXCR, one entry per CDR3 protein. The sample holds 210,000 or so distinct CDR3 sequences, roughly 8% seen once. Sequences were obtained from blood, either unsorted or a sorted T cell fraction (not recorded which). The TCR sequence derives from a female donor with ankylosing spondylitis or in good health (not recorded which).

CDR3 sequence (DNA): TGTGCCAGCAGCTTAGTCCAGACTAGATTACTTACGCAGTATTTT. The encoded protein is CASSLVQTRLLTQYF. V and J are TRBV7-8 and TRBJ2-3; TRBD2 is a possible D gene (6 bases). Per the germline V gene, CDR1 is SGHVS and CDR2 is FQNEAQ. V was cut by 1 base and J by 8 bases, with 16 bases left in between. CDR3 length equals 15 residues.